This TCR beta chain was documented in a study of regulatory dendritic cells for organ transplantation. Overall study results and limits: Naive CD4+ and CD8+ repertoires were highly diverse; memory CD8+ was most oligoclonal. Alloreactive memory CD8+ T cell pools varied considerably between individuals.

Method: immunoSEQ multiplex PCR; TCRdb's copy keeps in-frame clones and lacks some. The sample records approximately 35,000 clones, 85% to 90% being singletons. Naive CD45RA+ and memory CD45RO+ CD4+ or CD8+ T cells were FACS-sorted. Regarding this clone: Its antigen is unknown.

This CDR3 has 17 residues. Germline CDR1 and CDR2: SGHTA and FQGNSA. V lost 1 base, J lost 3 bases, and 15 bases lay in between. Input material: naive CD4+ T cells from blood. Subset noted: CD45RA+ naive T cells. The TCR sequence derives from a human donor in good health. This chain connects TRBV7-2 to TRBJ1-4; TRBD1 is a possible D gene (6 bases). The CDR3 bases are TGTGCCAGCAGCTTAGGGATAAGCAGGGGATCTAATGAAAAACTGTTTTTT. Protein product: CASSLGISRGSNEKLFF.